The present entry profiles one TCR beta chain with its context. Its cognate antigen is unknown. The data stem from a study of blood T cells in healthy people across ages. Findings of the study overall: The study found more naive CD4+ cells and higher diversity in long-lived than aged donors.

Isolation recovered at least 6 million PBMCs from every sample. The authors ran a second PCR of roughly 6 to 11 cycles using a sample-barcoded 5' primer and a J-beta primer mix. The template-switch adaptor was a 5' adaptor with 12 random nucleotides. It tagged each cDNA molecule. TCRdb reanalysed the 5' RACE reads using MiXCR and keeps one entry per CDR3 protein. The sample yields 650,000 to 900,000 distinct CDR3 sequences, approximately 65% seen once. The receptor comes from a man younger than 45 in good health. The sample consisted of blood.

This CDR3 is CASRSSDTQYF. CDR3 nucleotide sequence: TGCGCCAGCCGGAGCTCAGATACGCAGTATTTT. The rearrangement links TRBV5-1 to TRBJ2-3; D is unclear. The CDR3 totals 11 residues. V lost 7 bases and J 4 bases, leaving 7 bases between the germline ends. Looked up from germline, CDR1 is SGHRS and CDR2 is YFSETQ.